The rows below give T cell receptor beta chains drawn from one sample of a study of blood T cell repertoires in COVID-19. The data were produced by immunoSEQ multiplex PCR, yet TCRdb's version contains in-frame clones alone and is incomplete. The sample carries over 75,000 clones, roughly 90% recorded once. The sequenced material came from peripheral blood. These receptor sequences come from a human donor with active COVID-19. The donor label of this sample is uncertain. Each CDR3 is given with its conserved first and last residue. A clone size is listed for some rows: how often the clone was seen (once, few, many), or a class if it is expanded.

CDR3aa: CAWSSYYGYTF; abundance: -; v_gene: TRBV30
CDR3aa: CASSVGGGQETQYF; abundance: -; v_gene: TRBV6-6
CDR3aa: CASSTDLIRQGAPSYEQYF; abundance: -; v_gene: TRBV5-1
CDR3aa: CASSLGGFNYGYTF; abundance: -; v_gene: TRBV27
CDR3aa: CASSYETYNYGYTF; abundance: -; v_gene: TRBV6-6
CDR3aa: CASSLAARVGGTEAFF; abundance: -; v_gene: TRBV7-2
CDR3aa: CASSLRGGEQYF; abundance: -; v_gene: TRBV7-3
CDR3aa: CASRKGQVDEKLFF; abundance: -; v_gene: TRBV6-5
CDR3aa: CASSPGLVASDTQYF; abundance: -; v_gene: TRBV7-6
CDR3aa: CASSFRAGVKGYTF; abundance: -; v_gene: TRBV6-5
CDR3aa: CASSLFPGGSAFTF; abundance: -; v_gene: TRBV7-8
CDR3aa: CASSQQGAASPLHF; abundance: once; v_gene: TRBV3-1/TRBV3-2
CDR3aa: CASSLGQGAYYGYTF; abundance: -; v_gene: TRBV5-1
CDR3aa: CSVGLSGKDIQYF; abundance: -; v_gene: TRBV29-1
CDR3aa: CASSTGGLNTEAFF; abundance: once; v_gene: TRBV4-1
CDR3aa: CASSGQDGTGLGNTIYF; abundance: -; v_gene: TRBV19
CDR3aa: CASSHDRVGEAFF; abundance: once; v_gene: TRBV10-2
CDR3aa: CASSDATGLYF; abundance: few; v_gene: TRBV10-1
CDR3aa: CASGTGYSNQPQHF; abundance: -; v_gene: TRBV2
CDR3aa: CASSLLVPADNEQFF; abundance: -; v_gene: TRBV7-9
CDR3aa: CASSARGGAATNEQFF; abundance: few; v_gene: TRBV2
CDR3aa: CASSPDSGNEQYF; abundance: -; v_gene: TRBV4-3
CDR3aa: CASSYDRGQETQYF; abundance: -; v_gene: TRBV13
CDR3aa: CASSPSDSLNTEAFF; abundance: -; v_gene: TRBV11-1
CDR3aa: CASSRGLVRETQYF; abundance: few; v_gene: TRBV4-1
CDR3aa: CASSRPVTGGFDEQYF; abundance: -; v_gene: TRBV27
CDR3aa: CASSQNLRNEKLFF; abundance: -; v_gene: TRBV4-3
CDR3aa: CASSTLRDTQYF; abundance: -; v_gene: TRBV9
CDR3aa: CASSGGNTGELFF; abundance: -; v_gene: TRBV2
CDR3aa: CASGTQGAQGGYTF; abundance: -; v_gene: TRBV12-5
CDR3aa: CASSFSRGQPSTGELFF; abundance: once; v_gene: TRBV19
CDR3aa: CASSWGQSTGELFF; abundance: -; v_gene: TRBV5-1
CDR3aa: CASSFTGDPRHAFF; abundance: -; v_gene: TRBV28
CDR3aa: CASSYPQGTQYF; abundance: -; v_gene: TRBV6-2/TRBV6-3
CDR3aa: CAISRGTGYNSPLHF; abundance: -; v_gene: TRBV10-3
CDR3aa: CAWGSGVHYEQYF; abundance: -; v_gene: TRBV30
CDR3aa: CASSPPADTQYF; abundance: -; v_gene: TRBV5-1
CDR3aa: CASSLSRNTEAFF; abundance: -; v_gene: TRBV11-2
CDR3aa: CASSPPRTGYNEQFF; abundance: -; v_gene: TRBV18
CDR3aa: CASSWKTAGTSTYEQYF; abundance: -; v_gene: TRBV5-1
CDR3aa: CASRWTADTGELFF; abundance: -; v_gene: TRBV9
CDR3aa: CSVSRTGALLSPEAFF; abundance: -; v_gene: TRBV29-1